This paragraph covers one T cell receptor beta chain sequence. Its cognate antigen is unknown. The sample comes from a study of brain T cells in children with intractable seizures. The time point was: blood from clinic visit 5 months post-surgery; TSC patient then seizure free. The sequenced cases were selected for having the highest brain T cell transcript signatures. The data were produced by immunoSEQ multiplex PCR, yet TCRdb's version contains in-frame clones alone and is incomplete. The sample has about 340,000 clones; over 85% are singletons. V lost 5 bases and J 0 bases, leaving 12 bases between the germline ends. CDR1 is LGHDT, CDR2 YNNKEL, per germline (reference sequence). This CDR3 spans 15 amino acids. Points from the study as a whole: Only CDR3 sequence similarity suggested viral specificity, without known HCMV serostatus.

The rearrangement uses TRBV3-1 (or the pseudogene TRBV3-2) and TRBJ2-3; D ambiguous. This sample comprised peripheral blood, obtained roughly 5 months after surgery. The TCR comes from a boy under two years old with tuberous sclerosis and intractable seizures. CDR3: CASSEWALSTDTQYF. The CDR3, as DNA: TGTGCCAGCAGCGAGTGGGCCCTTAGCACAGATACGCAGTATTTT.